This T cell receptor (beta chain) was sequenced during a study of T cells after yellow fever vaccination. TCRdb processed the 5' RACE reads anew with MiXCR; each CDR3 protein has one entry. This table holds 450,000 to 650,000 distinct CDR3 sequences, 20% to 25% found once. This receptor was obtained from a man in his late teens or twenties who received the YFV17D yellow fever vaccine. The specimen was PBMCs, collected about 21 days after the first yellow fever vaccination.

In nucleotides, the CDR3 is TGTGCCAGCAGTTACTGGACAGCAACCTACGAGCAGTACTTC. This gives the protein CASSYWTATYEQYF. V usage is TRBV6-2 or TRBV6-3 and J usage is TRBJ2-7; a possible D gene is TRBD1 (6 bases). The CDR3 consists of 14 residues. V lost 1 base to trimming and J lost 2 bases, with 9 bases between them. Germline CDR1 is MNHEY and CDR2 is SVGEGT.